The 26 T cell receptor beta chains presented below share a single source sample, sequenced in a study of blood T cell repertoires in COVID-19. TCRdb's table, derived via immunoSEQ multiplex PCR, lists solely in-frame clones and lacks some. The sample includes 55,000 to 80,000 clones, around three quarters seen only once; the top ten take less than 6%. The sequenced sample was peripheral blood. The receptors derive from a human donor in a cohort sampled during active COVID-19.

This clone has more than one count but fewer than ten. J is TRBJ1-1 and V is TRBV27, with D possibly being TRBD1 (5 bases). Germline V CDR1 and CDR2: MNHEY, SMNVEV (reference sequence). Trimming stripped 4 bases from V and 4 bases from J, with 16 bases between. This CDR3 contains 15 residues. The CDR3 sequence: CASSSAGSKSTEAFF. The CDR3 DNA reads TGTGCCAGCAGTTCTGCAGGGTCGAAGAGCACTGAAGCTTTCTTT.

V gene TRBV5-4 combines with J gene TRBJ2-3; D is possibly TRBD2 (5 bases). CDR1 and CDR2 from the germline V gene are SGHNT and YYREEE (reference sequence). The CDR3 is made up of 15 amino acids. V gave up 3 bases and J gave up 1 base, with 12 bases separating them. The CDR3 sequence: CASSWRSGGTDTQYF. Here the CDR3 DNA reads TGTGCCAGCAGCTGGAGGAGTGGGGGCACAGATACGCAGTATTTT.

This chain connects TRBV2 to TRBJ2-1; 12 bases are shared with TRBD2. Per the germline V gene, CDR1 is SNHLY and CDR2 is FYNNEI. V was pared by 8 bases and J by 8 bases, with 7 bases of the junction left unmatched. The CDR3 contains 14 residues. CDR3: CASELAGGPYEQFF. In nucleotides, the CDR3 is TGTGCCAGCGAGCTAGCGGGGGGGCCTTATGAGCAGTTCTTC.

This clone was detected only once. The gene calls are TRBV7-9 and TRBJ2-7, with D maybe TRBD1 (5 bases). This CDR3 comprises 13 residues. Germline CDR1 SEHNR, CDR2 FQNEAQ (reference sequence). V was clipped by 4 bases and J by 1 base, with 8 bases between them. DNA of the CDR3: TGTGCCAGCAGCTCCACAGGTTCCTACGAGCAGTACTTC. Translating it yields CASSSTGSYEQYF.

This chain links TRBV10-3 with TRBJ2-7, with D perhaps TRBD2 (6 bases). CDR3 size: 13 residues. Trimming removed 2 bases from V and 5 bases from J, with 10 bases in between. Germline values: CDR1 ENHRY, CDR2 SYGVKD. The CDR3 nucleotides read TGTGCCATCAGTGAGCGGAGGGTTGACGAGCAGTACTTC. It codes for CAISERRVDEQYF.

The CDR3: CASSLAVITDTQYF. CDR3 nucleotide sequence: TGCGCCAGCAGCTTGGCTGTAATCACAGATACGCAGTATTTT. The chain employs TRBV5-1 and TRBJ2-3; D is undetermined. From germline, CDR1 is SGHRS and CDR2 YFSETQ. This CDR3 spans 14 amino acids. Trimming stripped 0 bases from V and 2 bases from J, with 7 bases between.

This clone was seen only once. The chain couples TRBV7-2 to TRBJ2-1; 13 bases are shared with TRBD2. The CDR3 is 15 residues long. Germline lookup yields CDR1 SGHTA and CDR2 FQGNSA. Trimming at V came to 5 bases and at J to 6 bases, leaving 4 bases not matched to a gene. The chain's CDR3 is CASSKTSGGSNEQFF. The CDR3 DNA follows: TGTGCCAGCAGCAAGACTAGCGGGGGGTCCAATGAGCAGTTCTTC.

The rearrangement joins TRBV5-1 to TRBJ2-1; the match to TRBD2 covers 14 bases. J was trimmed by 2 bases and V by 4 bases; bases with no gene match: 11. The length of the CDR3 is 19 residues. Germline V gives CDR1 SGHRS, CDR2 YFSETQ. Written as DNA, the CDR3 is TGCGCCAGCAGCAGCGTCGGGACTAGCGGGGGAACTACCTACAATGAGCAGTTCTTC. Encoded protein: CASSSVGTSGGTTYNEQFF. Full variable domain (rest looked up from reference TRBV5-1 and TRBJ2-1): KAGVTQTPRYLIKTRGQQVTLSCSPISGHRSVSWYQQTPGQGLQFLFEYFSETQRNKGNFPGRFSGRQFSNSRSEMNVSTLELGDSALYLCASSSVGTSGGTTYNEQFFGPGTRLTVL.

The chain recombines TRBV4-3 with TRBJ2-7; 7 positions match TRBD1. With V trimmed by 0 bases and J by 4 bases, 6 bases remained unmatched. The CDR3 contains 15 residues. The V gene's germline CDR1 is LGHNA and CDR2 YSLEER. In DNA form, the CDR3 reads TGCGCCAGCAGCCAAGACGGGACAGATACTTACGAGCAGTACTTC. Protein sequence: CASSQDGTDTYEQYF.

The chain recombines TRBV23-1 with TRBJ2-2; D may be TRBD2 (7 bases). TRBV23-1 is recorded as an ORF, its role being uncertain. V was pared by 6 bases and J by 7 bases, with 21 bases between. CDR3 length equals 16 residues. The CDR3 DNA sequence: TGCGCCAGCAGCCTCCTGGCCGGGGGGCGGATCGGGGAGCTGTTTTTT. Its translation is CASSLLAGGRIGELFF.

This rearrangement joins TRBV27 to TRBJ2-7; 11 nucleotides match TRBD1. V lost 5 bases, J lost 5 bases, and 5 bases stayed unmatched. Germline values: CDR1 MNHEY, CDR2 SMNVEV (reference sequence). The CDR3 is made up of 14 amino acids. The CDR3 sequence is CASSPRTGGHEQYF. The CDR3 DNA reads TGTGCCAGCAGTCCACGGACAGGGGGCCACGAGCAGTACTTC.

The chain uses TRBV12-3 or TRBV12-4 and TRBJ1-1; D is unclear. V dropped 2 bases and J dropped 3 bases, with 7 bases sitting between them. This CDR3 comprises 13 residues. CDR3 bases: TGTGCCAGCAGTTTAACCCAGTACACTGAAGCTTTCTTT. As protein: CASSLTQYTEAFF.

The genes are TRBV24-1 and TRBJ1-1; TRBD1 matches at 9 bases. The germline V gene encodes CDR1 KGHDR and CDR2 SFDVKD. The CDR3 is 16 amino acids. V gave up 8 bases and J gave up 1 base; unmatched junction bases: 10. The CDR3 sequence: CATKDRTGVKNTEAFF. CDR3 DNA sequence: TGTGCCACCAAGGATAGGACAGGGGTAAAGAACACTGAAGCTTTCTTT.

This clone came up a few times. Other DNA sequences of this sample code for an identical CDR3. This rearrangement joins TRBV18 to TRBJ1-6; 8 nucleotides line up with TRBD1. Trimming removed 2 bases from V and 9 bases from J; junction bases left unmatched: 3. Germline V gives CDR1 KGHSH, CDR2 LQKENI. The CDR3 runs 14 residues. The CDR3 region is CASSPGQGGSPLHF. The CDR3 nucleotides are TGTGCCAGCTCACCAGGACAGGGAGGTTCACCCCTCCACTTT.

The CDR3 bases are TGTGCCAGCACCTCCGGGACAAGAAGTTTCTTT. Amino acid sequence: CASTSGTRSFF. This rearrangement joins TRBV6-5 to TRBJ1-1, with D possibly matching TRBD1 (6 bases). Trimming cost V 7 bases and J 13 bases, with 16 bases left between them. The CDR3 sequence is 11 residues long. Looked up from germline, CDR1 is MNHEY and CDR2 is SVGAGI.

V gene TRBV5-1 combines with J gene TRBJ2-1; 10 bases are a match to TRBD2. With 0 bases clipped from V and 6 bases from J, the junction kept 6 bases outside the gene matches. CDR1 and CDR2 from the germline V gene are SGHRS and YFSETQ. There are 16 residues in the CDR3. CDR3 DNA sequence: TGCGCCAGCAGCTTGGCCGTGGCTAGCGGGGGCAATGAGCAGTTCTTC. It is translated as CASSLAVASGGNEQFF.

V usage is TRBV29-1 and J usage is TRBJ2-1; 7 bases are shared with TRBD1. CDR1 and CDR2 (germline): SQVTM, ANQGSEA. Germline trimming cut 4 bases from V and 7 bases from J; bases unmatched to any gene: 7. This CDR3 has 13 residues. The CDR3 loop reads CSVVIGGENEQFF. CDR3 DNA sequence: TGCAGCGTTGTGATAGGGGGCGAAAATGAGCAGTTCTTC.

This chain joins TRBV30 and TRBJ1-2; D remains ambiguous. Germline CDR1 reads GTSNPN; CDR2 reads SVGIG (reference sequence). Trimming shortened V by 5 bases and J by 4 bases, and 14 bases separated the two germline ends. This CDR3 has 13 residues. The CDR3 DNA is TGTGCCTGGGCCGAGGTCTCGGTCTATGGCTACACCTTC. Translating gives CAWAEVSVYGYTF.

This chain joins TRBV11-3 and TRBJ2-3; D might be TRBD2 (6 bases). Germline CDR1 reads SGHNT; CDR2 reads YENEEA. This CDR3 has 16 residues. V lost 0 bases and J lost 1, with 11 bases in between. CDR3 region: CASSLEGTPGTDTQYF. CDR3 DNA sequence: TGTGCCAGCAGCTTAGAGGGGACTCCAGGCACAGATACGCAGTATTTT.

The genes are TRBV6-5 and TRBJ1-1; the D gene is possibly TRBD1 (6 bases). The CDR3 covers 16 residues. With 2 bases removed from V and 1 base from J, the gap between germline ends came to 14 bases. Germline V gene data show CDR1 as MNHEY and CDR2 as SVGAGI. DNA for the CDR3: TGTGCCAGCAGTTACGCTGGGGTACAGGGGAACACTGAAGCTTTCTTT. Amino acids: CASSYAGVQGNTEAFF.

This sequence joins TRBV19 and TRBJ1-5; 8 bases line up with TRBD1. This CDR3 region has 15 residues. Per the germline V gene, CDR1 is LNHDA and CDR2 is SQIVND (reference sequence). V was clipped by 4 bases and J by 3 bases; unmatched bases: 5. DNA for the CDR3: TGTGCCAGTAGTACGACAGGGGCCCTCAATCAGCCCCAGCATTTT. It is translated as CASSTTGALNQPQHF.

The gene calls are TRBV2 and TRBJ2-1; 14 bases agree with TRBD2. With V trimmed by 6 bases and J by 7 bases, 8 bases remained unmatched. Germline CDR1 is SNHLY and CDR2 is FYNNEI. The CDR3 length is 16 residues. As DNA, the CDR3 is TGTGCCAGCAGAAGACTAGCGGGGGGGCCATCGAATGAGCAGTTCTTC. The encoded protein is CASRRLAGGPSNEQFF.

The chain is built from TRBV15 and TRBJ1-1; D is perhaps TRBD1 (5 bases). Trimming removed 8 bases at V and 1 base at J, with 8 bases between. Germline loops: CDR1 LNHNV, CDR2 YYDKDF (reference sequence). The CDR3 sequence is 12 residues long. DNA of the CDR3: TGTGCCACCCGAGGACAGAACACTGAAGCTTTCTTT. Its protein is CATRGQNTEAFF.

The rearrangement uses TRBV19 and TRBJ2-1, with D perhaps matching TRBD2 (6 bases). CDR1 LNHDA and CDR2 SQIVND come from the germline V gene (reference sequence). The CDR3 sequence is 16 residues long. With 3 bases removed from V and 1 base from J, the gap between germline ends came to 13 bases. The CDR3 nucleotides read TGTGCCAGTAGTATCAGTGCGGGGTGGTCCTACAATGAGCAGTTCTTC. Translated, it gives CASSISAGWSYNEQFF.

The V gene is TRBV5-6, the J gene TRBJ1-5; 10 nucleotides match TRBD1. This CDR3 has 16 amino acids. V lost 4 bases, J lost 6 bases, and 10 bases stayed unmatched. Germline values: CDR1 SGHDT, CDR2 YYEEEE. CDR3 in amino acids: CASSKIRTGGGQPQHF. The CDR3 DNA sequence: TGTGCCAGCAGCAAGATCCGGACAGGGGGAGGTCAGCCCCAGCATTTT.

V usage is TRBV2 and J usage is TRBJ2-7; D unclear. With 8 bases removed from V and 7 bases from J, the gap between germline ends came to 15 bases. Germline V gives CDR1 SNHLY, CDR2 FYNNEI. The CDR3 extends over 12 amino acids. In nucleotides, the CDR3 is TGTGCCAGCCGCGTCCATCTCGGGGAGCAGTACTTC. It encodes CASRVHLGEQYF.